These 25 T cell receptor beta chains were all obtained from the same sample, sequenced in a study of cytomegalovirus exposure and HLA in healthy donors. The PCR was carried out with 60 Vbeta primers and 13 Jbeta primers. Some clones are missing from TCRdb's copy, which holds only in-frame ones; the method was immunoSEQ multiplex PCR. Among 150,000 to 200,000 clones listed, more than 65% were seen once. Sequencing was carried out using PBMCs. These receptors were collected from a woman in her thirties or forties in good health and CMV-seropositive.

The table lists this clone with a few counts. V gene TRBV13 combines with J gene TRBJ2-7, with TRBD1 identical over 8 bases. The junction had 9 bases not matched to a gene; V was cut back by 4 bases and J by 4 bases. CDR1 and CDR2 (germline): PRHDT, FYEKMQ (reference sequence). The CDR3 length is 15 residues. The CDR3 loop reads CASSSRDRTDYEQYF. The CDR3 region has the DNA TGTGCCAGCAGCTCCCGGGACAGGACTGATTACGAGCAGTACTTC.

The chain couples TRBV7-9 to TRBJ2-1; 11 nucleotides line up with TRBD2. Germline values: CDR1 SEHNR, CDR2 FQNEAQ (reference sequence). The CDR3 has 14 residues. The J segment lost 9 bases and the V segment lost 3 bases, leaving 4 bases of the junction unmatched. CDR3 residues: CASSFSGGAPEQFF. The CDR3 nucleotides read TGTGCCAGCAGCTTTAGCGGGGGGGCCCCTGAGCAGTTCTTC.

CDR3 nucleotide sequence: TGCGCCAGCAGTCAATCGACGGCTGGGGGGGTCTACAATGAGCAGTTCTTC. It translates to CASSQSTAGGVYNEQFF. V usage is TRBV23-1 and J usage is TRBJ2-1, with 7 bases aligning to TRBD2. TRBV23-1 is an ORF, and what it does is uncertain. The V and J ends lost 0 bases and 3 bases, in that order; junction bases with no gene match: 8. This CDR3 comprises 17 residues.

V gene TRBV2 combines with J gene TRBJ1-2; no firm D call. V lost 1 base, J lost 2 bases, and 11 bases lay in between. CDR1 is SNHLY, CDR2 FYNNEI, per germline. This CDR3 spans 15 amino acids. The CDR3 is CASSEGSGRNYGYTF. The CDR3, as DNA: TGTGCCAGCAGTGAAGGGTCTGGGAGGAACTATGGCTACACCTTC.

This clone occurred a few times. Written as DNA, the CDR3 is TGTGCCAGCAGCCCACCCTACCTAGATGAAGCTTTCTTT. Its translation: CASSPPYLDEAFF. J is TRBJ1-1 and V is TRBV7-9, with D uncertain. Germline V gene sequence: CDR1 SEHNR, CDR2 FQNEAQ (reference sequence). The CDR3 consists of 13 residues. The V end was cut by 5 bases, the J end by 7 bases, with 14 bases between. Full variable domain (missing parts from reference TRBV7-9 and TRBJ1-1): DTGVSQNPRHKITKRGQNVTFRCDPISEHNRLYWYRQTLGQGPEFLTYFQNEAQLEKSRLLSDRFSAERPKGSFSTLEIQRTEQGDSAMYLCASSPPYLDEAFFGQGTRLTVV.

Worth noting for this clone: Distinct nucleotide sequences in the sample also encode this CDR3. The chain links TRBV7-9 to TRBJ2-1; 10 nucleotides line up with TRBD2. The V and J ends lost 6 bases and 0 bases, in that order; junction bases with no gene match: 2. The CDR3 is 15 residues long. In germline, CDR1 is SEHNR, CDR2 FQNEAQ (reference sequence). CDR3 protein: CASSPSGSSYNEQFF. The CDR3, as DNA: TGTGCCAGCAGTCCTAGCGGGAGCTCCTACAATGAGCAGTTCTTC. Variable domain in full (rest from reference TRBV7-9 and TRBJ2-1): DTGVSQNPRHKITKRGQNVTFRCDPISEHNRLYWYRQTLGQGPEFLTYFQNEAQLEKSRLLSDRFSAERPKGSFSTLEIQRTEQGDSAMYLCASSPSGSSYNEQFFGPGTRLTVL.

The chain has TRBV7-3 and TRBJ2-5; D gene uncertain. The V gene's germline CDR1 is SGHTA and CDR2 FQGTGA. Trimming cost V 2 bases and J 5 bases, with 12 bases left between them. This CDR3 is 14 amino acids long. The CDR3 sequence is CASSLLPVGETQYF. In DNA form, the CDR3 reads TGTGCCAGCAGCTTACTTCCGGTCGGGGAGACCCAGTACTTC.

This chain joins TRBV6-1 and TRBJ2-5; 7 nucleotides line up with TRBD1. The CDR3 is 13 amino acids. The germline CDR1 and CDR2 sequences are MNHNS and SASEGT. V lost 5 bases to trimming and J lost 7 bases; unmatched junction nucleotides: 7. The CDR3 is CASSQPGQRTQYF. The CDR3 DNA is TGTGCCAGCAGTCAACCGGGACAGCGGACCCAGTACTTC.

This chain joins TRBV7-8 and TRBJ1-2, with D possibly being TRBD1 (5 bases). Trimming removed 0 bases from V and 2 bases from J, with 7 bases in between. The germline V gene encodes CDR1 SGHVS and CDR2 FQNEAQ. The CDR3 loop spans 14 amino acids. CDR3 in DNA: TGTGCCAGCAGCTTAGCCAGGGTGAACTATGGCTACACCTTC. This codes for CASSLARVNYGYTF.

The chain couples TRBV9 to TRBJ1-1; D is uncertain. The germline gives CDR1 SGDLS, CDR2 YYNGEE. The CDR3 totals 13 residues. V lost 0 bases, J lost 3 bases, and 6 bases lay in between. The CDR3 coding sequence is TGTGCCAGCAGCGTAGTAGATGACACTGAAGCTTTCTTT. It encodes CASSVVDDTEAFF.

V is TRBV10-3 and J is TRBJ2-5; 14 bases map to TRBD2. The V segment lost 11 bases and the J segment 4 bases; nucleotides outside the gene matches: 6. Per germline, CDR1 ENHRY and CDR2 SYGVKD. CDR3 size: 14 residues. The DNA for the CDR3 is TGTGCCGCAGGACTAGCGGGGGGCGGAGAGACCCAGTACTTC. This translates into CAAGLAGGGETQYF.

The V gene is TRBV2, the J gene TRBJ1-5; D call uncertain. V lost 4 bases, J lost 9 bases, and 10 bases lay in between. This CDR3 region has 12 residues. CDR1 and CDR2 (germline): SNHLY, FYNNEI. This CDR3 is CASSGRSGPQHF. In DNA, the CDR3 is TGTGCCAGCAGTGGCCGGTCCGGGCCCCAGCATTTT.

This clone was picked up a small number of times. This chain uses TRBV14 with TRBJ2-5; 8 bases agree with TRBD1. From germline, CDR1 is SGHDN and CDR2 FVKESK. Trimming removed 8 bases from V and 4 bases from J; junction bases left unmatched: 6. The CDR3 length is 13 residues. The CDR3 DNA follows: TGTGCCAGCTCTTCGGACAGGGCAGAGACCCAGTACTTC. Its protein is CASSSDRAETQYF.

The chain employs TRBV28 and TRBJ2-1; 8 nucleotides match TRBD1. The CDR3 runs 13 residues. CDR1 and CDR2 (germline): MDHEN, SYDVKM. J gave up 7 bases and V 6 bases, and 5 bases lay outside the gene matches. CDR3 bases: TGTGCCAGCAGGGTCAGGGGGCTTAATGAGCAGTTCTTC. It translates to CASRVRGLNEQFF.

This clone was seen only a few times. The chain combines TRBV5-4 with TRBJ2-7; perhaps TRBD2 as D (5 bases). Germline lookup yields CDR1 SGHNT and CDR2 YYREEE (reference sequence). The V and J ends lost 0 bases and 7 bases respectively, with 14 bases between them. This CDR3 has 14 amino acids. Here the CDR3 reads CASSLETLAGEQYF. CDR3 nucleotide sequence: TGTGCCAGCAGCTTGGAAACCCTAGCTGGTGAGCAGTACTTC.

The V and J genes are TRBV5-6 and TRBJ1-1; D gene unclear. This CDR3 region has 15 residues. V lost 0 bases to trimming and J lost 3 bases, with 12 bases between them. Germline V gene lookup returns CDR1 SGHDT and CDR2 YYEEEE. This CDR3 reads CASSLASTGDTEAFF. The CDR3 coding sequence is TGTGCCAGCAGCTTGGCCAGTACCGGGGACACTGAAGCTTTCTTT.

V usage is TRBV6-5 and J usage is TRBJ2-3, with TRBD1 as a possible D gene (6 bases). The V and J ends lost 0 bases and 3 bases respectively, with 13 bases between them. The CDR3 loop spans 16 amino acids. CDR1 MNHEY and CDR2 SVGAGI come from the germline V gene. The CDR3 spells CASSYSMVGATDTQYF. CDR3 nucleotide sequence: TGTGCCAGCAGTTACTCGATGGTGGGGGCGACAGATACGCAGTATTTT.

This clone has just one count. The chain links TRBV6-5 to TRBJ1-2; maybe TRBD1 (5 bases). This CDR3 is 14 amino acids long. Germline values: CDR1 MNHEY, CDR2 SVGAGI. V dropped 5 bases and J dropped 7 bases, with 17 bases sitting between them. CDR3 loop: CASSPGGGAGGYTF. The CDR3 DNA reads as TGTGCCAGCAGTCCCGGCGGAGGGGCTGGTGGCTACACCTTC.

This chain connects TRBV4-3 to TRBJ1-2; 7 bases map to TRBD1. The CDR3 is made up of 18 amino acids. V shed 0 bases, J shed 0 bases, and the junction held 10 bases outside the gene matches. Germline V CDR1 and CDR2: LGHNA, YSLEER. The CDR3 region is CASSQDLSGQSSNYGYTF. CDR3 coding DNA: TGCGCCAGCAGCCAAGATCTATCGGGACAGTCCTCTAACTATGGCTACACCTTC.

This clone is a singleton in its sample. The chain recombines TRBV4-1 with TRBJ1-3, with D perhaps matching TRBD1 (6 bases). CDR3 length: 17 residues. Trimming took off 3 bases at V and 2 bases at J, with 17 bases between the two ends. CDR1 MGHRA and CDR2 YSYEKL come from the germline V gene. The CDR3 spells CASSQPAGGPAGNTIYF. The CDR3 DNA follows: TGCGCCAGCAGCCAGCCCGCCGGGGGGCCCGCTGGAAACACCATATATTTT.

The genes are TRBV7-2 and TRBJ2-5; no clear D. CDR1 and CDR2 (germline): SGHTA, FQGNSA. CDR3 length: 12 amino acids. V lost 1 base and J 5 bases, leaving 5 bases between the germline ends. CDR3 DNA: TGTGCCAGCAGCTTAGTAATTGAGACCCAGTACTTC. Translation gives CASSLVIETQYF.

This clone was seen more than once but under ten times. The chain recombines TRBV13 with TRBJ2-3; 7 nucleotides agree with TRBD1. J gave up 1 base and V 3 bases, and 7 bases lay outside the gene matches. From germline, CDR1 is PRHDT and CDR2 FYEKMQ (reference sequence). The CDR3 runs 16 residues. The CDR3 DNA is TGTGCCAGCAGCTTCTCAACAGGGGTGGGCACAGATACGCAGTATTTT. Translated: CASSFSTGVGTDTQYF.

This clone occurred a few times. The chain employs TRBV7-6 and TRBJ2-1, with TRBD1 identical over 9 bases. Trimming took 5 bases from V and 10 from J; bases not matched to a gene: 9. CDR3 length equals 14 residues. Germline lookup yields CDR1 SGHVS and CDR2 FNYEAQ. The CDR3: CASSSGTGYGEQFF. The CDR3 nucleotides read TGTGCCAGCAGCAGCGGGACAGGGTACGGGGAGCAGTTCTTC.

Only a few counts were recorded for this clone. V gene TRBV4-1 combines with J gene TRBJ2-7, with TRBD1 matching over 8 bases. Germline V gene sequence: CDR1 MGHRA, CDR2 YSYEKL. Trimming at V came to 4 bases and at J to 6 bases, leaving 11 bases not matched to a gene. This CDR3 region has 15 residues. The CDR3 DNA sequence: TGCGCCAGCAGCCGAGTTGGACAGGGCAGAATCGAGCAGTACTTC. Amino acids: CASSRVGQGRIEQYF.

This rearrangement joins TRBV4-3 to TRBJ2-3; TRBD2 matches 15 bases. With 3 bases clipped from V and 0 bases from J, the junction kept 7 bases outside the gene matches. This CDR3 comprises 19 residues. CDR1 and CDR2 from the germline V gene are LGHNA and YSLEER. As DNA, the CDR3 is TGCGCCAGCAGCCAGGGACTAGCGGGGGGCCGTACTAGCACAGATACGCAGTATTTT. It translates to CASSQGLAGGRTSTDTQYF.